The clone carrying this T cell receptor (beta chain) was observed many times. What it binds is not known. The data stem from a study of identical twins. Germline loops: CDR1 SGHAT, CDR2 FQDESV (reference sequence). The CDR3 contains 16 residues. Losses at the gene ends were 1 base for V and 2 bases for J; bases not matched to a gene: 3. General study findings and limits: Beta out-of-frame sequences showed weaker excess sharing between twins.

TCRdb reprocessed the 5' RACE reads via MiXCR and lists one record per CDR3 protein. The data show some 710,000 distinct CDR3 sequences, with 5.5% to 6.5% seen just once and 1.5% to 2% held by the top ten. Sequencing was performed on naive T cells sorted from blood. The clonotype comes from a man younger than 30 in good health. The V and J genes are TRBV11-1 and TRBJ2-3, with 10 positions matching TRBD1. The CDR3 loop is CASSLGTGGPTDTQYF. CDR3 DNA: TGTGCCAGCAGCTTAGGGACAGGGGGACCCACAGATACGCAGTATTTT.